The rows below give T cell receptor beta chains drawn from one sample of a study of Ad26.COV2.S vaccination and SARS-CoV-2 variants. The protocol was immunoSEQ multiplex PCR, while the TCRdb copy is restricted to in-frame clones and leaves out a portion. The profile covers about 680,000 clones, with more than 70% appearing a single time and about 1.5% taken by the ten largest. This specimen consisted of peripheral blood, obtained in a trial of Ad26.COV2.S vaccine versus placebo. These TCRs come from a person aged 18-65 years who received the Ad26.COV2.S COVID-19 vaccine or a placebo. Each CDR3 is given with its conserved first and last residue. The D gene is left open where the match is weak. A clone size is listed for some rows: how often the clone was seen (once, few, many), or a class if it is expanded.

v_gene,d_gene,abundance,j_gene,CDR3aa,CDR3nt
TRBV28,.,.,TRBJ2-5,CASSYPNELARQTQYF,TGTGCCAGCAGTTACCCGAATGAGCTAGCGAGGCAGACCCAGTACTTC
TRBV5-6,TRBD1,.,TRBJ2-2,CASSLGDRGKAGELFF,TGTGCCAGCAGCTTGGGGGACAGGGGGAAAGCCGGGGAGCTGTTTTTT
TRBV25-1,.,.,TRBJ1-1,CASIQGPGTEAFF,TGTGCCAGCATCCAGGGGCCCGGCACTGAAGCTTTCTTT
TRBV12-3/TRBV12-4,.,once,TRBJ2-7,CASSSLVEQYF,TGTGCCAGCAGTTCGCTCGTCGAGCAGTACTTC
TRBV7-9,.,.,TRBJ1-5,CASSSTVTNQPQHF,TGTGCCAGCAGCTCGACAGTTACCAATCAGCCCCAGCATTTT
TRBV7-2,.,few,TRBJ1-4,CASAGVTNEKLFF,TGTGCCAGCGCCGGGGTAACTAATGAAAAACTGTTTTTT
TRBV7-9,.,once,TRBJ1-1,CASRGEERMNTEAFF,TGTGCCAGCCGAGGGGAGGAACGGATGAACACTGAAGCTTTCTTT
TRBV5-1,TRBD2,.,TRBJ2-1,CASKARPSGGYNEQFF,TGCGCCAGCAAGGCCCGCCCGAGCGGGGGTTACAATGAGCAGTTCTTC
TRBV6-5,TRBD1,once,TRBJ1-2,CASSYAGTGEYGYTF,TGTGCCAGCAGTTACGCCGGGACAGGCGAATATGGCTACACCTTC
TRBV27,TRBD1,.,TRBJ1-5,CASRGTGALPVGRGNQPQHF,TGTGCCAGCAGGGGGACAGGGGCCCTTCCGGTGGGCAGGGGCAATCAGCCCCAGCATTTT
TRBV11-2,TRBD2,.,TRBJ2-2,CASSHSGGPELFF,TGTGCCAGCAGCCATAGCGGGGGGCCGGAGCTGTTTTTT
TRBV19,TRBD1,.,TRBJ1-5,CASGLTGGGRQPQHF,TGTGCCAGTGGGCTGACAGGGGGCGGTAGGCAGCCCCAGCATTTT
TRBV4-2,.,few,TRBJ1-6,CASSQAPWGQGNSPLHF,TGTGCCAGCAGCCAAGCCCCATGGGGCCAGGGGAATTCACCCCTCCACTTT
TRBV10-3,TRBD1,.,TRBJ1-6,CAISADRGTDSPLHF,TGTGCCATCAGTGCGGACAGGGGAACGGATTCACCCCTCCACTTT
TRBV18,.,.,TRBJ1-3,CASSPPVDSGNTIYF,TGTGCCAGCTCACCACCAGTGGACTCTGGAAACACCATATATTTT
TRBV27,.,.,TRBJ2-7,CASSFGSDYEQYF,TGTGCCAGCAGTTTCGGGTCCGACTACGAGCAGTACTTC
TRBV4-2,TRBD2,.,TRBJ2-2,CASRPPGLASTGELFF,TGTGCCAGCAGGCCACCGGGACTAGCGAGCACCGGGGAGCTGTTTTTT
TRBV4-3,TRBD1,.,TRBJ2-7,CASSPRTGGNYEQYF,TGCGCCAGCAGCCCGCGGACAGGGGGCAACTACGAGCAGTACTTC
TRBV4-3,.,.,TRBJ2-2,CASSQALGGSNTGELFF,TGCGCCAGCAGCCAAGCCCTGGGGGGCTCGAACACCGGGGAGCTGTTTTTT
TRBV10-3,.,.,TRBJ2-2,CAISAPGGTSGELFF,TGTGCCATCAGTGCACCAGGTGGGACGAGCGGGGAGCTGTTTTTT
TRBV10-3,.,.,TRBJ2-1,CAIVDYPSNEQFF,TGTGCCATCGTCGACTATCCCTCGAATGAGCAGTTCTTC
TRBV11-3,.,once,TRBJ2-1,CASSSGTPLNEQFF,TGTGCCAGCAGCTCCGGGACGCCTCTCAATGAGCAGTTCTTC
TRBV24-1,.,.,TRBJ2-1,CATRGGASGSPSNEQFF,TGTGCCACCAGGGGCGGTGCAAGTGGGTCTCCTAGCAATGAGCAGTTCTTC
TRBV10-3,.,.,TRBJ2-1,CAINSGTANNEQFF,TGTGCCATCAACAGCGGGACAGCTAACAATGAGCAGTTCTTC
TRBV7-9,.,.,TRBJ2-1,CASSPAPPFNNEQFF,TGTGCCAGCAGCCCGGCCCCTCCCTTTAACAATGAGCAGTTCTTC
TRBV7-8,TRBD1,.,TRBJ1-2,CASSETGVGYTF,TGTGCCAGCAGCGAAACAGGGGTTGGCTACACCTTC
TRBV7-9,.,.,TRBJ1-1,CASSLRQGSTEAFF,TGTGCCAGCAGCTTAAGGCAGGGGAGCACTGAAGCTTTCTTT
TRBV19,TRBD1,once,TRBJ1-4,CASRQGGDEKLFF,TGTGCCAGTCGACAGGGGGGGGATGAAAAACTGTTTTTT
TRBV27,.,few,TRBJ1-1,CASTRGDFNTEAFF,TGTGCCAGCACCAGAGGGGACTTCAACACTGAAGCTTTCTTT
TRBV4-3,.,.,TRBJ1-3,CASSQDPGNTIYF,TGCGCCAGCAGCCAAGATCCTGGGAACACCATATATTTT
TRBV10-3,TRBD1,.,TRBJ2-5,CAIRGTGGDQTQYF,TGTGCCATCAGGGGGACAGGGGGCGATCAGACCCAGTACTTC
TRBV5-5,TRBD1,.,TRBJ1-2,CASSPGQGNYGYTF,TGTGCCAGCAGCCCGGGACAGGGGAACTATGGCTACACCTTC
TRBV20-1,.,many,TRBJ2-7,CSASKGISSSYEQYF,TGCAGTGCTAGTAAAGGGATTTCGAGCTCCTACGAGCAGTACTTC
TRBV29-1,.,.,TRBJ1-2,CSVETSGAANYGYTF,TGCAGCGTTGAGACGTCGGGCGCCGCTAACTATGGCTACACCTTC
TRBV30,.,.,TRBJ1-4,CASGRGQNNEKLFF,TGTGCCTCAGGCCGGGGGCAGAACAATGAAAAACTGTTTTTT
TRBV2,.,many,TRBJ2-3,CASRLGGGRDTQYF,TGTGCCAGCAGGCTTGGGGGGGGGCGAGATACGCAGTATTTT
TRBV29-1,.,.,TRBJ1-4,CSVWFNEKLFF,TGCAGCGTTTGGTTTAATGAAAAACTGTTTTTT